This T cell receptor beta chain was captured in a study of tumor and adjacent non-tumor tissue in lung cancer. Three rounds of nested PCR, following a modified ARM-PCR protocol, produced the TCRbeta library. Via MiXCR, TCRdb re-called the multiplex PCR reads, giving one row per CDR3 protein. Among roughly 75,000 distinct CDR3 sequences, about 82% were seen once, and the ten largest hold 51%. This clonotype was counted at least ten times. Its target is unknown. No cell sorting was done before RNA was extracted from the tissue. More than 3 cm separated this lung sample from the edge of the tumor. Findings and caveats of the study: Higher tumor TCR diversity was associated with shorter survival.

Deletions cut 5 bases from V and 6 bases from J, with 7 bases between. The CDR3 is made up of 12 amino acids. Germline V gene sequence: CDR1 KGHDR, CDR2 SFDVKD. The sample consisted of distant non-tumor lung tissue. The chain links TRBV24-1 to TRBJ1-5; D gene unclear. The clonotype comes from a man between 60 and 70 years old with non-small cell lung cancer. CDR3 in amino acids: CATSAPGQPQHF. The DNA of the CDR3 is TGTGCCACCAGTGCACCGGGTCAGCCCCAGCATTTT.